This TCR beta chain appears in the sequencing data of a study of T-cell reconstitution after alpha-beta-depleted transplantation in children (dated by TCRdb to about 2016). At the level of the whole study: T-cell immune reconstitution after TCRalphabeta/CD19-depleted allogeneic hematopoietic cell transplantation in children was quantitatively tracked in the study by means of TCR repertoire profiling.

V was cut back by 0 bases and J by 5 bases, leaving a gap of 13 bases between them. Counted from cysteine to phenylalanine, this CDR3 has 14 amino acids. Here the CDR3 DNA is all that survives: 42 bases in frame from base 1. CDR1 and CDR2 are read off the germline V gene (reference sequence) as DFQATT and SNEGSKA. Receptor libraries were prepared by PCR. Sequenced on an Illumina HiSeq 2500. Molecular barcoding was employed in the preparation of TCR libraries, with unique molecular identifiers being used to normalize TCRbeta repertoire quantification. TCRdb reprocessed the public reads (quality trimming at Q25 with fastp, clone calling with MiXCR) and kept in-frame beta chains. Rows matching on CDR3 protein sequence are summarized as one entry with the most common DNA and genes. The sample data list a few hundred thousand distinct CDR3 sequences, and about 16% of these were observed just once. Approximately 3% of the sample is in the top ten clones.

This clonotype was observed a few times. Its antigen is not yet known. Per-nucleotide qualities are absent, and no much larger clonotype sits a single base away. The TCR was taken from a human donor who donated a stem cell graft to a child with acute lymphoblastic leukemia. The rearranged chain carries TRBV20-1 and TRBJ2-5; no D gene can be assigned with confidence. The source material was PBMCs from the stem cell graft donor, sampled from the stem cell graft. The CDR3 region: CSAREVAVLETQYF. Here is the DNA: TGCAGTGCTAGAGAGGTGGCGGTCCTGGAGACCCAGTACTTC.